These 2 T cell receptor beta chains were sequenced from one sample in a study of T-cell reconstitution after alpha-beta-depleted transplantation in children. Unique molecular identifiers were built into the TCRbeta library. TCRdb re-called the PCR reads through MiXCR, storing one row per CDR3 protein. This table has 100,000 to 120,000 distinct CDR3 sequences, 10% appearing once. Source: PBMCs from the stem cell graft donor, taken from the stem cell graft. The source is a human donor who donated a stem cell graft to a child with acute lymphoblastic leukemia.

This clonotype was observed many times. CDR3 amino acids: CASSGGGNYGYTF. The CDR3 nucleotides are TGTGCCAGCAGCGGGGGGGGGAACTATGGCTACACCTTC. This sequence joins TRBV28 and TRBJ1-2; maybe TRBD1 (5 bases). The CDR3 has 13 amino acids. CDR1 and CDR2 (germline): MDHEN, SYDVKM. Trimming pared 6 bases from V and 2 bases from J, leaving 10 bases between.

This clonotype appeared many times. The V and J genes are TRBV20-1 and TRBJ2-5, with D unclear. Trimming took 3 bases from V and 5 from J, leaving 10 bases between them. The CDR3 is 12 amino acids. Germline CDR1 DFQATT, CDR2 SNEGSKA (reference sequence). For the CDR3, the DNA is TGCAGTGCTAGTTCCAAGTGGGAGACCCAGTACTTC. Translated: CSASSKWETQYF.